One sample yielded the 28 T cell receptor beta chains listed below, sequenced in a study of blood T cell repertoires in COVID-19. Here immunoSEQ multiplex PCR was the method, and the copy in TCRdb shows in-frame clones only, minus some. The sample lists some 58,000 clones; roughly 92% were seen once. Sequenced material: peripheral blood. Every receptor here comes from a man between 45 and 60 years old with active COVID-19.

This clone appeared once. The chain joins TRBV6-6 to TRBJ1-1; D is unresolved. Trimming pared 6 bases from V and 5 bases from J, leaving 13 bases between. The CDR3 covers 13 residues. CDR1 and CDR2 (germline): MNHNY, SVGAGI (reference sequence). CDR3 residues: CASRPTGGTEAFF. The DNA for the CDR3 is TGTGCCAGCAGGCCCACGGGAGGGACTGAAGCTTTCTTT.

CDR3 coding DNA: TGTGCCATCAGTGAAACGGAAGAGACCCAGTACTTC. Residues: CAISETEETQYF. The chain employs TRBV10-3 and TRBJ2-5; no reliable D call. V shed 3 bases and J shed 3 bases, with 5 bases lying between them. CDR3 length equals 12 residues. Germline assignment: CDR1 ENHRY and CDR2 SYGVKD.

CDR3 in DNA: TGTGCCAGCAGTGAACCCGGGACAGGGGCGGGTGGCTACACCTTC. It yields the protein CASSEPGTGAGGYTF. This chain uses TRBV6-1 with TRBJ1-2, with 10 bases that match TRBD1. Germline trimming cut 2 bases from V and 7 bases from J; bases unmatched to any gene: 7. This CDR3 is 15 amino acids long. Germline V CDR1 and CDR2: MNHNS, SASEGT.

The genes are TRBV2 and TRBJ1-2; D not certain. Germline V gene sequence: CDR1 SNHLY, CDR2 FYNNEI. The CDR3 has 14 residues. The V and J ends lost 5 bases and 3 bases respectively, with 13 bases between them. The CDR3, as DNA: TGTGCCAGCAGTAAGGCGGATCGTGACTATGGCTACACCTTC. This gives the protein CASSKADRDYGYTF.

The gene calls are TRBV7-8 and TRBJ2-1; TRBD2 matches 12 bases. The germline V gene has CDR1 SGHVS and CDR2 FQNEAQ. The V and J ends lost 3 bases and 0 bases, in that order; junction bases with no gene match: 12. The CDR3 covers 20 residues. CDR3 in amino acids: CASSLGAAGLAGNSYNEQFF. The CDR3 DNA follows: TGTGCCAGCAGCTTGGGGGCCGCTGGACTAGCGGGGAACTCCTACAATGAGCAGTTCTTC.

The chain is built from TRBV6-5 and TRBJ2-1; TRBD1 might be the D (5 bases). CDR3 size: 15 residues. The V end was cut by 8 bases, the J end by 4 bases, with 18 bases between. CDR1 and CDR2 from the germline V gene are MNHEY and SVGAGI. CDR3 in amino acids: CASAKGPSDYNEQFF. CDR3 sequence (DNA): TGTGCCAGCGCCAAGGGGCCGTCCGATTACAATGAGCAGTTCTTC.

The rearrangement links TRBV28 to TRBJ1-1; 10 bases match TRBD1. The junction had 4 bases not matched to a gene; V was cut back by 5 bases and J by 1 base. This CDR3 is 15 amino acids long. In germline, CDR1 is MDHEN, CDR2 SYDVKM. The CDR3 region is CASSVTGGSNTEAFF. The CDR3 DNA reads TGTGCCAGCAGTGTGACAGGGGGCTCGAACACTGAAGCTTTCTTT.

This clone has a single count. The V and J genes are TRBV11-3 and TRBJ2-1; 9 bases line up with TRBD2. Looked up from germline, CDR1 is SGHNT and CDR2 is YENEEA. This CDR3 spans 16 amino acids. V gave up 4 bases and J gave up 4 bases; unmatched junction bases: 8. The CDR3 protein is CASSSNSGGAYNEQFF. The CDR3 region has the DNA TGTGCCAGCAGCTCGAATAGCGGGGGAGCTTACAATGAGCAGTTCTTC.

The CDR3, as DNA: TGTGCCAGCACCAACATCCGACAGGACCGAGGGGATGGCTACACCTTC. Translated, it gives CASTNIRQDRGDGYTF. The V and J genes are TRBV28 and TRBJ1-2, with TRBD1 as a possible D gene (6 bases). The germline V gene encodes CDR1 MDHEN and CDR2 SYDVKM. V shed 7 bases and J shed 6 bases, with 24 bases lying between them. The CDR3 has 16 residues.

With respect to this clone: The sample carries other DNA sequences with the same CDR3. The chain is built from TRBV20-1 and TRBJ2-7, with 7 bases that match TRBD1. Per germline, CDR1 DFQATT and CDR2 SNEGSKA (reference sequence). The CDR3 is made up of 11 amino acids. The trim removed 6 bases at V and 4 bases at J, leaving 3 bases unmatched. The CDR3 here is CSATTGYEQYF. Written as DNA, the CDR3 is TGCAGTGCAACGACAGGGTACGAGCAGTACTTC.

CDR3 in DNA: TGTGCCAGCTCACCAGGACTAGCCAATGAGCAGTTCTTC. As protein: CASSPGLANEQFF. The gene calls are TRBV18 and TRBJ2-1, with TRBD2 identical over 8 bases. This CDR3 is built from 13 residues. The germline V gene has CDR1 KGHSH and CDR2 LQKENI. With V trimmed by 2 bases and J by 6 bases, 0 bases remained unmatched.

The chain joins TRBV4-2 to TRBJ2-7, with no clear D. Trimming left V 0 bases short and J 7 bases short, with 4 bases between. The CDR3 runs to 11 residues. The V gene's germline CDR1 is LGHNA and CDR2 YNFKEQ. In nucleotides, the CDR3 is TGTGCCAGCAGCCAAGATGAGGAGCAGTACTTC. Translated: CASSQDEEQYF.

J is TRBJ2-5 and V is TRBV7-9; D is unclear. Germline CDR1 SEHNR, CDR2 FQNEAQ (reference sequence). This CDR3 is built from 9 residues. Between the trimmed V and J ends, which lost 10 bases and 5 bases, there was a span of 5 bases. CDR3 residues: CATRETQYF. CDR3 in DNA: TGTGCCACCCGGGAGACCCAGTACTTC.

The V gene is TRBV12-3 or TRBV12-4, the J gene TRBJ1-2, with D possibly TRBD1 on 5 matching bases. The V end was cut by 3 bases, the J end by 3 bases, with 8 bases between. The CDR3 is 13 amino acids. The DNA of the CDR3 is TGTGCCAGCAGTTTCGGCAGGGACTATGGCTACACCTTC. It translates to CASSFGRDYGYTF.

The chain has TRBV15 and TRBJ2-7; D may be TRBD1 (6 bases). The CDR3 loop spans 15 amino acids. Germline loops: CDR1 LNHNV, CDR2 YYDKDF (reference sequence). V lost 1 base and J lost 1, with 11 bases in between. Here the CDR3 reads CATSRGSGVSYEQYF. Here the CDR3 DNA reads TGTGCCACCAGCAGAGGCTCAGGGGTTTCCTACGAGCAGTACTTC.

V gene TRBV5-4 combines with J gene TRBJ2-3; a weak D match, TRBD2 (6 bases). Germline CDR1 reads SGHNT; CDR2 reads YYREEE (reference sequence). There are 15 residues in the CDR3. V was shortened by 4 bases and J by 0 bases, with 12 bases between the two germline ends. This CDR3 reads CASSPGGASTDTQYF. The CDR3 coding sequence is TGTGCCAGCAGCCCCGGAGGGGCTAGCACAGATACGCAGTATTTT.

V usage is TRBV9 and J usage is TRBJ2-7, with TRBD1 as a possible D gene (6 bases). The CDR3 length is 15 residues. Germline assignment: CDR1 SGDLS and CDR2 YYNGEE. Between the trimmed V and J ends, which lost 0 bases and 2 bases, there was a span of 12 bases. CDR3 region: CASSVDPGDTYEQYF. CDR3 in DNA: TGTGCCAGCAGCGTAGATCCAGGGGATACCTACGAGCAGTACTTC.

J is TRBJ2-3 and V is TRBV4-2, with 9 bases matching TRBD1. The CDR3 has 16 amino acids. Unmatched junction bases numbered 2, after V lost 1 base and J lost 0 bases. From germline, CDR1 is LGHNA and CDR2 YNFKEQ. CDR3 loop: CASSQVGTGSTDTQYF. Written as DNA, the CDR3 is TGTGCCAGCAGCCAAGTAGGGACAGGGAGCACAGATACGCAGTATTTT.

This chain joins TRBV5-1 and TRBJ2-2, with a possible D match to TRBD1 (6 bases). This CDR3 is built from 13 residues. Germline values: CDR1 SGHRS, CDR2 YFSETQ. Trimming took 4 bases from V and 7 from J, leaving 11 bases between them. DNA for the CDR3: TGCGCCAGCAGCAACAGGGTCGGCGGGGAGCTGTTTTTT. It specifies CASSNRVGGELFF.

This chain's CDR3 is CASSLAGPYNEQFF. The CDR3 nucleotides are TGTGCCAGCAGCTTAGCGGGACCCTACAATGAGCAGTTCTTC. The chain recombines TRBV28 with TRBJ2-1, with 8 bases lining up with TRBD2. V lost 6 bases to trimming and J lost 2 bases; unmatched junction nucleotides: 3. The germline CDR1 and CDR2 sequences are MDHEN and SYDVKM. This CDR3 is built from 14 residues.

This chain's CDR3 is CASSIGTPRDTEAFF. The CDR3, as DNA: TGTGCCAGCAGTATCGGGACTCCTAGAGACACTGAAGCTTTCTTT. V gene TRBV6-5 combines with J gene TRBJ1-1, with D tentatively TRBD1 (5 bases). Trimming stripped 5 bases from V and 3 bases from J, with 16 bases between. CDR3 length equals 15 residues. The germline CDR1 and CDR2 sequences are MNHEY and SVGAGI.

The chain links TRBV3-1 (or the pseudogene TRBV3-2) to TRBJ2-3, with D possibly TRBD2 on 6 matching bases. Per germline, CDR1 LGHDT and CDR2 YNNKEL (reference sequence). V shed 6 bases and J shed 3 bases, with 13 bases lying between them. This CDR3 is built from 14 residues. DNA for the CDR3: TGTGCCAGCAGGAATTCTCTAGCGACAGATACGCAGTATTTT. Translating it yields CASRNSLATDTQYF.

The chain links TRBV12-3 or TRBV12-4 to TRBJ1-5, with 9 bases matching TRBD1. The CDR3 extends over 12 amino acids. Trimming removed 5 bases from V and 7 bases from J; junction bases left unmatched: 0. CDR3 nucleotide sequence: TGTGCCAGCAGTGACAGGGGGCAGCCCCAGCATTTT. It codes for CASSDRGQPQHF.

The chain employs TRBV5-5 and TRBJ2-3; 14 bases line up with TRBD2. Trimming cost V 3 bases and J 3 bases; bases outside gene matches: 9. CDR3 length: 18 residues. CDR1 is SGHKS and CDR2 is YYEKEE in the germline V gene (reference sequence). The CDR3 bases are TGTGCCAGCAGCTCGACTAGCGGGGGGGCCCTGTGGACAGATACGCAGTATTTT. The encoded protein is CASSSTSGGALWTDTQYF.

This chain uses TRBV7-9 with TRBJ2-3, with D possibly TRBD1 on 6 matching bases. Trimming stripped 7 bases from V and 14 bases from J, with 16 bases between. The CDR3 is made up of 11 amino acids. The germline V gene encodes CDR1 SEHNR and CDR2 FQNEAQ (reference sequence). The CDR3 sequence is CASTRGGGPYF. The CDR3 nucleotides read TGTGCCAGCACCCGAGGTGGGGGCCCGTATTTT. The variable domain in full, completed from reference TRBV7-9 and TRBJ2-3, reads DTGVSQNPRHKITKRGQNVTFRCDPISEHNRLYWYRQTLGQGPEFLTYFQNEAQLEKSRLLSDRFSAERPKGSFSTLEIQRTEQGDSAMYLCASTRGGGPYFGPGTRLTVL.

This sequence joins TRBV4-1 and TRBJ2-2, with D maybe TRBD1 (6 bases). The germline V and J ends were trimmed by 0 bases and 5 bases, with 13 bases remaining between them. Germline CDR1 and CDR2: MGHRA and YSYEKL. The CDR3 runs 16 residues. The CDR3 nucleotides are TGCGCCAGCAGCCAAGAACCCCGACAGGTAACCGGGGAGCTGTTTTTT. It codes for CASSQEPRQVTGELFF.

The rearrangement links TRBV14 to TRBJ1-6, with unresolved D. Germline V gene lookup returns CDR1 SGHDN and CDR2 FVKESK. V dropped 0 bases and J dropped 4 bases, with 7 bases sitting between them. The length of the CDR3 is 15 residues. In DNA form, the CDR3 reads TGTGCCAGCAGCCAAGAAGCTGGTTATAATTCACCCCTCCACTTT. This gives the protein CASSQEAGYNSPLHF.

The chain recombines TRBV19 with TRBJ1-6, with D possibly TRBD1 on 5 matching bases. The V gene lost 4 bases and the J gene lost 7 bases, with 14 bases spanning the gap. The CDR3 contains 15 residues. Germline CDR1 reads LNHDA; CDR2 reads SQIVND (reference sequence). CDR3 coding DNA: TGTGCCAGTAGTAAATACTCAGGGCGGAATTCACCCCTCCACTTT. Its protein product is CASSKYSGRNSPLHF.